This T cell receptor (beta chain) appears in the sequencing data of a study of OX40 agonist ivuxolimab in advanced cancers. Study overall: Those enrolled were approximately 83% male, with a mean age of around 58 years and ages from 23 to 79.

Using immunoSEQ multiplex PCR, the repertoire was profiled, and TCRdb retains in-frame clones only, with some absent. The sample lists 55,000 to 90,000 clones; 86% were seen once. The sequences come from CD4+ or CD8+ T cells sorted from blood, collected in a trial of the OX40 agonist ivuxolimab. This TCR was sampled from an adult with an advanced solid tumor such as melanoma, head and neck, liver or kidney cancer.

CDR3 protein: CASSLEEGYEQYF. In DNA form, the CDR3 reads TGTGCCAGCAGCTTAGAGGAGGGCTACGAGCAGTACTTC. This sequence joins TRBV11-2 and TRBJ2-7, with D maybe TRBD2 (6 bases). Trimming pared 0 bases from V and 3 bases from J, leaving 6 bases between. Germline CDR1 and CDR2: SGHAT and FQNNGV. The CDR3 length is 13 residues.